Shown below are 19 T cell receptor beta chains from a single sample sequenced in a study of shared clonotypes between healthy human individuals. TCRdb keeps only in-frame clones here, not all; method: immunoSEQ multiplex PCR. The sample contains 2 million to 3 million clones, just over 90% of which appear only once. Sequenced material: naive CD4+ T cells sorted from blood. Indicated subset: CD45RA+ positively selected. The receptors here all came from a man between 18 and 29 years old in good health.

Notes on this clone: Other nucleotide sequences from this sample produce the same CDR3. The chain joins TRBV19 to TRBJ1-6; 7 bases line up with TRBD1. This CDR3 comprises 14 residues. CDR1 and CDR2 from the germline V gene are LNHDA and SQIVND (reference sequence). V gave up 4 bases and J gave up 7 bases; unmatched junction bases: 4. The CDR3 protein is CASSTTGSNSPLHF. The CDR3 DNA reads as TGTGCCAGTAGTACGACAGGGAGCAATTCACCCCTCCACTTT. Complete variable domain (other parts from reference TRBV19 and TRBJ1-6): DGGITQSPKYLFRKEGQNVTLSCEQNLNHDAMYWYRQDPGQGLRLIYYSQIVNDFQKGDIAEGYSVSREKKESFPLTVTSAQKNPTAFYLCASSTTGSNSPLHFGNGTRLTVT.

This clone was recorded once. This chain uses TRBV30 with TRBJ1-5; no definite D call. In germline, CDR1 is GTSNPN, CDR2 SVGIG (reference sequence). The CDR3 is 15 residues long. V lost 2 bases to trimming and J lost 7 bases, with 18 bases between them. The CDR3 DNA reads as TGTGCCTGGAGTCACACATTACGAGGGAGGCAGCCCCAGCATTTT. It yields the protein CAWSHTLRGRQPQHF.

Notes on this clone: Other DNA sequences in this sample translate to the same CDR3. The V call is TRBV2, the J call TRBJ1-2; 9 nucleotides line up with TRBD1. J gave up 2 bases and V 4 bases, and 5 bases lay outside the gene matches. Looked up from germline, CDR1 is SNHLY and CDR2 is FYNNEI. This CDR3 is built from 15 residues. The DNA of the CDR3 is TGTGCCAGCAGTGGCCCCGGACAGGGGAACTATGGCTACACCTTC. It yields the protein CASSGPGQGNYGYTF.

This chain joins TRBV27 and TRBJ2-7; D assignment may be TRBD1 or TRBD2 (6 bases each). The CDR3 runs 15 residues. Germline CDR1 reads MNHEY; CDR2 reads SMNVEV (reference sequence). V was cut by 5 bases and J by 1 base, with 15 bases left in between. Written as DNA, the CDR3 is TGTGCCAGCAGTAGGCCGGGGGCTTCTTCCTACGAGCAGTACTTC. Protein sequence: CASSRPGASSYEQYF.

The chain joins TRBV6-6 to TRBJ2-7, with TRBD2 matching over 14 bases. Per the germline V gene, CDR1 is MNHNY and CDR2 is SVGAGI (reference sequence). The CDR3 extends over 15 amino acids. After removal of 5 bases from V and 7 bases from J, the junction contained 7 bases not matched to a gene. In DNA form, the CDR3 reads TGTGCCAGCAGTCTTGGGACTAGCGGGAGCCGGGAGCAGTACTTC. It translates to CASSLGTSGSREQYF.

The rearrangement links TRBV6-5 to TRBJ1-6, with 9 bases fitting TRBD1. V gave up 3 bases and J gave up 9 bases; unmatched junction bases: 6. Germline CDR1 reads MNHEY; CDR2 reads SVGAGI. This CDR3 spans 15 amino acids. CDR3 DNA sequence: TGTGCCAGCAGTTATCGAGGGACAGGGCCTTCACCCCTCCACTTT. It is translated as CASSYRGTGPSPLHF.

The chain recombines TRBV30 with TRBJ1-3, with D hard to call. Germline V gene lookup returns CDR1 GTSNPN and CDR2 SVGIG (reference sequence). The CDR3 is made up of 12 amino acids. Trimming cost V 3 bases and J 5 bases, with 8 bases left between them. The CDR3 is CAWSAQRNTIYF. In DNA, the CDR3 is TGTGCCTGGAGCGCACAGAGAAACACCATATATTTT.

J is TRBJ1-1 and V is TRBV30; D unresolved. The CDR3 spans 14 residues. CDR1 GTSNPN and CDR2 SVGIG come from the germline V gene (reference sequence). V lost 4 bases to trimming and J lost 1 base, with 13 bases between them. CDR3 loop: CAWTRDTKNTEAFF. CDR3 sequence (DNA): TGTGCCTGGACGCGAGACACCAAGAACACTGAAGCTTTCTTT.

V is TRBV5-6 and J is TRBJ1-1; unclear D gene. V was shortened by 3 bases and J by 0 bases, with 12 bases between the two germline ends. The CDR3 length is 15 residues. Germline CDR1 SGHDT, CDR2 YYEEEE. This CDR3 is CASSSTRLMNTEAFF. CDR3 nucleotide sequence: TGTGCCAGCAGCTCAACCAGGCTTATGAACACTGAAGCTTTCTTT.

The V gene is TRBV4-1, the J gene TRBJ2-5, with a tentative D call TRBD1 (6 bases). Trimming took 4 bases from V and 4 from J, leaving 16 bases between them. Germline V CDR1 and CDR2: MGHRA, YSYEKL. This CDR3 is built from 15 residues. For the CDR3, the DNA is TGCGCCAGCAGCCGACAGGTTGCTCCGGGAGAGACCCAGTACTTC. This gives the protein CASSRQVAPGETQYF.

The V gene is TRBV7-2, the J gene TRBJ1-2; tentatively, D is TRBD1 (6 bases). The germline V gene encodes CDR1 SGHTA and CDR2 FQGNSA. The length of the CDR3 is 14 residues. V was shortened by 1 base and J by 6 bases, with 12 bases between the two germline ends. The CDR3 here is CASSLVPGADGYTF. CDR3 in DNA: TGTGCCAGCAGCTTAGTCCCGGGGGCGGATGGCTACACCTTC.

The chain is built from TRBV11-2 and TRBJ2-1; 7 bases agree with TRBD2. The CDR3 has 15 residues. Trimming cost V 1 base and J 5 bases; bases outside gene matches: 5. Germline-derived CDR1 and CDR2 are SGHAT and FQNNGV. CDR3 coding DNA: TGTGCCAGCAGCTTAGCCCTAGCGGTGAACAATGAGCAGTTCTTC. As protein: CASSLALAVNNEQFF.

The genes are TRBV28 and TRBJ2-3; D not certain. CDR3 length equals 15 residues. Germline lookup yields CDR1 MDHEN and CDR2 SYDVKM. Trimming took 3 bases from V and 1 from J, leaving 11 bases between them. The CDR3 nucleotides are TGTGCCAGCAGTTTCTCGGACCGCCGCACAGATACGCAGTATTTT. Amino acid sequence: CASSFSDRRTDTQYF.

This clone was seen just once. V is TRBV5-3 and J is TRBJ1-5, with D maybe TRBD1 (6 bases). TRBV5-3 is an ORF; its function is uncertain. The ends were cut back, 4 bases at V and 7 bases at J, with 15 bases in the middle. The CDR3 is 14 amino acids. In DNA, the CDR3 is TGTGCCAGAAGCCAGGGACAAGAAGACCAGCCCCAGCATTTT. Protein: CARSQGQEDQPQHF.

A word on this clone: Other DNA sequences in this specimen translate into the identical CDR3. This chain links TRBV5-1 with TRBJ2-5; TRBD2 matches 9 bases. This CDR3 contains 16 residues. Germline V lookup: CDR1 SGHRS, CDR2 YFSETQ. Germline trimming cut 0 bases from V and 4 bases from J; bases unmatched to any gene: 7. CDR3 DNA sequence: TGCGCCAGCAGCTTGGAGCCAGCGGGGGGAGGAGAGACCCAGTACTTC. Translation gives CASSLEPAGGGETQYF.

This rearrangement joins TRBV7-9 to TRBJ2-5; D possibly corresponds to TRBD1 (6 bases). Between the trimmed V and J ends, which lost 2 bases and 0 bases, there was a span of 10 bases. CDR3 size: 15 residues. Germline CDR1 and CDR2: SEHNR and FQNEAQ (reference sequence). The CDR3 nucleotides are TGTGCCAGCAGCTTAACAGGGTATGACCAAGAGACCCAGTACTTC. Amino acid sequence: CASSLTGYDQETQYF.

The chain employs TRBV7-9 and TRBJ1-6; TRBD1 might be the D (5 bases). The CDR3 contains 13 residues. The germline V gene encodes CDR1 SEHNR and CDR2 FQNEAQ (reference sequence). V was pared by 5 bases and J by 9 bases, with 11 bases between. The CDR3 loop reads CASSIDSGSPLHF. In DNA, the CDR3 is TGTGCCAGCAGCATCGACAGCGGTTCACCCCTCCACTTT.

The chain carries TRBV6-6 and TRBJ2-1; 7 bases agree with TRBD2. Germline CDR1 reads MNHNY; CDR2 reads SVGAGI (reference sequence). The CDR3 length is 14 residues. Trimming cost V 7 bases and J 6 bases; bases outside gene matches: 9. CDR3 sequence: CASTRDYWGNEQFF. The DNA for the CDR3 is TGTGCCAGCACCCGGGACTACTGGGGCAATGAGCAGTTCTTC.

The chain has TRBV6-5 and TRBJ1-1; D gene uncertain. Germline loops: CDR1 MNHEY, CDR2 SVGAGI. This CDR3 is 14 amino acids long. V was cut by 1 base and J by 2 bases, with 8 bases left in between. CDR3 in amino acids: CASSYLQINTEAFF. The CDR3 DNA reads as TGTGCCAGCAGTTACTTGCAGATAAACACTGAAGCTTTCTTT.